This is a list of T cell receptor beta chains from one sample in a study of shared clonotypes between healthy human individuals. Sequencing was performed with immunoSEQ multiplex PCR; in TCRdb, only in-frame clones are kept and a portion is missing. Here the sample spans about 1.5 million clones, 95% to 97% being singletons. Sequencing used naive CD4+ T cells sorted from blood. All receptors come from a man aged 25-40 years in good health. Each CDR3 is given with its conserved first and last residue. D genes are given only for firm matches. Only part of the rows carry a size: once, few, many, or a class if the clone is expanded.

cdr3_nt | cdr3_aa | clone_size | v_call | d_call | j_call
TGTGCCAGCTCACCCGACAGGGCTGGGGTTCAGTACTTC | CASSPDRAGVQYF | NA | TRBV18 | TRBD1 | TRBJ2-7
TGTGCCAGCAGCCAACTACAGGTCCAGCCCCAGCATTTT | CASSQLQVQPQHF | NA | TRBV28 | NA | TRBJ1-5
TGTGCCAGCAGCTTAGCGAGGGGGGTAGATACGCAGTATTTT | CASSLARGVDTQYF | once | TRBV7-6 | NA | TRBJ2-3
TGTGCCTGGAGCCCCTTGGAGACCCAGTACTTC | CAWSPLETQYF | NA | TRBV30 | NA | TRBJ2-5
TGTGCCAGCAGCGGATCTAGCGGGAGGGGGACAGATACGCAGTATTTT | CASSGSSGRGTDTQYF | NA | TRBV5-5 | TRBD2 | TRBJ2-3
TGTGCCAGCAGCTTAGGGCAGATGAATGAAAAACTGTTTTTT | CASSLGQMNEKLFF | NA | TRBV7-9 | NA | TRBJ1-4
TGTGCCAGCAGCTTATCGGACGAATCCTACGAGCAGTACTTC | CASSLSDESYEQYF | NA | TRBV7-8 | NA | TRBJ2-7
TGTGCCAGCAGCTCACAGGGGGTCACTGAAGCTTTCTTT | CASSSQGVTEAFF | NA | TRBV5-5 | TRBD1 | TRBJ1-1
TGTGCCAGTAGTCGGTCGAGGACCGTACTAACCGGGGAGCTGTTTTTT | CASSRSRTVLTGELFF | NA | TRBV19 | NA | TRBJ2-2
TGCGCCAGCAGCTTGGGACAGGGTCGGGGCACCGGGGAGCTGTTTTTT | CASSLGQGRGTGELFF | NA | TRBV5-1 | TRBD1 | TRBJ2-2
TGTGCCAGCAGCTTGGGAGGACAGGGTAACTACGAGCAGTACTTC | CASSLGGQGNYEQYF | NA | TRBV5-4 | TRBD1 | TRBJ2-7
TGCGCCAGCAGTGAGTGGCTAGCGGAAGACAATGAGCAGTTCTTC | CASSEWLAEDNEQFF | once | TRBV10-1 | TRBD2 | TRBJ2-1
TGTGCCAGCAGTGGGGACGAACGGGGCAATCAGCCCCAGCATTTT | CASSGDERGNQPQHF | once | TRBV25-1 | NA | TRBJ1-5
TGTGCAAGTCGCTTACTGGACAGCCTAACCGGGGAGCTGTTTTTT | CASRLLDSLTGELFF | NA | TRBV12-2 | NA | TRBJ2-2
TGTGCCAGCAGCAGGAGGTATCAGGGGGGCAATGAGCAGTTCTTC | CASSRRYQGGNEQFF | NA | TRBV21-1 | NA | TRBJ2-1
TGTGCCAGCAGTGACCACTTGGGCAGCGGCCCCAACGAGCAGTACTTC | CASSDHLGSGPNEQYF | NA | TRBV28 | NA | TRBJ2-7
TGCGCCAGCAGCTTGGCCGCCAGGGACAGGGGGACCTACGAGCAGTACTTC | CASSLAARDRGTYEQYF | NA | TRBV5-1 | TRBD1 | TRBJ2-7
TGTGCCAGCTCACCTGGCGGCGCTGAGACCCAGTACTTC | CASSPGGAETQYF | NA | TRBV18 | NA | TRBJ2-5
TGTGCCAGCATACTGAGGAGTGCAGGGGGATTAAATGAGCAGTTCTTC | CASILRSAGGLNEQFF | NA | TRBV2 | TRBD1 | TRBJ2-1
TGTGCCAGCAGCTTGGCCACTAGCGGGAGGAGAACAGATACGCAGTATTTT | CASSLATSGRRTDTQYF | NA | TRBV5-4 | TRBD2 | TRBJ2-3
TGCGCCAGCAGCCATCCAACTGGGGCGGGACGACTCTATGGCTACACCTTC | CASSHPTGAGRLYGYTF | NA | TRBV5-1 | NA | TRBJ1-2
TGCGCCAGCAGCTTCCGAGGACTAGCGGGAGCGGCGAACACCGGGGAGCTGTTTTTT | CASSFRGLAGAANTGELFF | once | TRBV5-1 | TRBD2 | TRBJ2-2